This T cell receptor (beta chain) was recovered during a study of cytomegalovirus exposure and HLA in healthy donors. PCR involved 60 Vbeta and 13 Jbeta primers. TCRdb keeps only in-frame clones here, not all; method: immunoSEQ multiplex PCR. In the table there are approximately 260,000 clones, approximately 84% of which are singletons. Germline CDR1 LNHDA, CDR2 SQIVND (reference sequence). V lost 3 bases and J lost 8, with 11 bases in between. The CDR3 length is 13 residues. Sequences were obtained from PBMCs. This TCR was sampled from a woman aged 40 to 49 in good health and CMV-seropositive. The rearrangement joins TRBV19 to TRBJ2-1, with D possibly being TRBD2 (5 bases). CDR3 amino acids: CASSMRAGHEQFF. CDR3 DNA sequence: TGTGCCAGTAGTATGAGGGCAGGACATGAGCAGTTCTTC.